The 21 T cell receptor beta chains below all came from one sample that was sequenced in a study of siplizumab effects on memory and regulatory T cells. This table comes from immunoSEQ multiplex PCR, and its TCRdb copy is limited to in-frame clones, with some not included. The sample has about 100,000 clones; more than 85% are singletons. The sequenced material came from CD4+ T cells sorted from blood. The receptor set was obtained from a human donor in good health.

Only a few counts were recorded for this clone. The chain couples TRBV12-5 to TRBJ1-1; 7 bases are shared with TRBD1. The CDR3 has 15 residues. The germline V gene encodes CDR1 LGHNT and CDR2 FRNRAP. V shed 5 bases and J 4 bases; nucleotides not matched to a gene: 10. The CDR3 sequence is CASGINRGYGTEAFF. DNA of the CDR3: TGTGCTAGTGGTATTAACAGGGGATACGGCACTGAAGCTTTCTTT.

V and J are TRBV7-8 and TRBJ1-5; possible D gene TRBD1, 6 bases. With 2 bases removed from V and 2 bases from J, the gap between germline ends came to 13 bases. Germline assignment: CDR1 SGHVS and CDR2 FQNEAQ. The CDR3 totals 16 residues. CDR3 region: CASSLSTDSGNQPQHF. The CDR3 region has the DNA TGTGCCAGCAGCTTAAGTACGGACAGCGGCAATCAGCCCCAGCATTTT.

This clone was observed many times. The chain has TRBV19 and TRBJ1-2; 8 nucleotides match TRBD1. Germline values: CDR1 LNHDA, CDR2 SQIVND (reference sequence). This CDR3 is built from 12 residues. The J segment lost 3 bases and the V segment lost 7 bases, leaving 1 base of the junction unmatched. The CDR3 bases are TGTGCCAGTACAGGGGGCCACTATGGCTACACCTTC. It encodes CASTGGHYGYTF.

This chain connects TRBV5-1 to TRBJ1-2, with D hard to call. This CDR3 is 13 amino acids long. Trimming took off 4 bases at V and 3 bases at J, with 10 bases between the two ends. Germline V lookup: CDR1 SGHRS, CDR2 YFSETQ. The CDR3 sequence is CASSAQDDYGYTF. In nucleotides, the CDR3 is TGCGCCAGCAGCGCGCAGGATGACTATGGCTACACCTTC.

This clone was found once. The genes are TRBV11-3 and TRBJ2-1; D gene unclear. Trimming removed 2 bases from V and 3 bases from J, with 11 bases in between. The CDR3 runs to 15 residues. Germline V gene sequence: CDR1 SGHNT, CDR2 YENEEA. CDR3 region: CASSLSYSRYNEQFF. The CDR3 nucleotides are TGTGCCAGCAGCTTATCCTACAGCCGCTACAATGAGCAGTTCTTC.

This chain links TRBV10-3 with TRBJ1-1; no clear D gene. The CDR3 has 14 residues. Between the trimmed V and J ends, which lost 0 bases and 4 bases, there was a span of 9 bases. Germline CDR1 and CDR2: ENHRY and SYGVKD. CDR3 nucleotide sequence: TGTGCCATCAGTGAGTCTGTAGGGCTCACTGAAGCTTTCTTT. Protein sequence: CAISESVGLTEAFF.

J is TRBJ1-5 and V is TRBV6-6, with D tentatively TRBD1 (5 bases). V gave up 6 bases and J gave up 2 bases, with 11 bases separating them. The CDR3 has 14 residues. CDR1 is MNHNY and CDR2 is SVGAGI in the germline V gene (reference sequence). CDR3 in amino acids: CASRYQGGNQPQHF. Here the CDR3 DNA reads TGTGCCAGCAGATATCAGGGAGGCAATCAGCCCCAGCATTTT.

This chain connects TRBV2 to TRBJ2-3; 7 bases fit TRBD1. The CDR3 runs 17 residues. The V segment lost 6 bases and the J segment 1 base; nucleotides outside the gene matches: 13. Germline V gene data show CDR1 as SNHLY and CDR2 as FYNNEI. The CDR3 loop reads CASSKKEATGRTDTQYF. CDR3 sequence (DNA): TGTGCCAGCAGCAAAAAGGAAGCGACAGGGCGCACAGATACGCAGTATTTT.

The chain has TRBV5-6 and TRBJ2-1, with TRBD2 identical over 14 bases. Germline V CDR1 and CDR2: SGHDT, YYEEEE. This CDR3 has 16 amino acids. V lost 3 bases to trimming and J lost 7 bases; unmatched junction nucleotides: 6. CDR3 region: CASSWRLAGGSNEQFF. CDR3 coding DNA: TGTGCCAGCAGCTGGAGACTAGCGGGGGGGTCTAATGAGCAGTTCTTC.

The chain has TRBV28 and TRBJ1-2, with D maybe TRBD1 (5 bases). The germline V gene has CDR1 MDHEN and CDR2 SYDVKM. The V end was cut by 4 bases, the J end by 4 bases, with 10 bases between. CDR3 length: 13 residues. The CDR3, as DNA: TGTGCCAGCAGTTCAGGGCGGGTCTATGGCTACACCTTC. Protein product: CASSSGRVYGYTF.

CDR3 DNA sequence: TGTGCCAGCAGCTTGACAGGGCAGGGGAACACTGAAGCTTTCTTT. The encoded protein is CASSLTGQGNTEAFF. The chain couples TRBV5-4 to TRBJ1-1; possibly TRBD1 for D (6 bases). V was clipped by 1 base and J by 1 base, with 11 bases between them. The V gene's germline CDR1 is SGHNT and CDR2 YYREEE (reference sequence). The CDR3 runs to 15 residues.

The chain is built from TRBV4-3 and TRBJ1-5; weak D call: TRBD1 (5 bases). The CDR3 sequence is 16 residues long. Between the trimmed V and J ends, which lost 0 bases and 0 bases, there was a span of 9 bases. CDR1 is LGHNA, CDR2 YSLEER, per germline. The CDR3 DNA sequence: TGCGCCAGCAGCCAAGAAAGGGGCTATAGCAATCAGCCCCAGCATTTT. Its protein is CASSQERGYSNQPQHF.

This sequence joins TRBV27 and TRBJ1-1; weak D call: TRBD1 (6 bases). This CDR3 spans 15 amino acids. The germline V gene has CDR1 MNHEY and CDR2 SMNVEV (reference sequence). V lost 7 bases and J lost 5, with 20 bases in between. The CDR3 region has the DNA TGTGCCAGCAACAGCCACAAGGGGGTTTGGACTGAAGCTTTCTTT. Protein: CASNSHKGVWTEAFF.

This clone has more than one count but fewer than ten. The chain couples TRBV7-9 to TRBJ1-2, with D possibly TRBD1 on 6 matching bases. The CDR3 has 15 residues. Trimming left V 4 bases short and J 0 bases short, with 12 bases between. Germline V CDR1 and CDR2: SEHNR, FQNEAQ (reference sequence). The CDR3 nucleotides are TGTGCCAGCAGCTCGGACAGAACCGCTAACTATGGCTACACCTTC. This sequence encodes CASSSDRTANYGYTF.

V usage is TRBV5-6 and J usage is TRBJ1-1; TRBD1 matches at 10 bases. This CDR3 has 14 residues. Germline loops: CDR1 SGHDT, CDR2 YYEEEE. The V and J ends lost 6 bases and 7 bases, in that order; junction bases with no gene match: 9. CDR3 DNA: TGTGCCAGCATCTGGGACAGGGGAGTAGGTGAAGCTTTCTTT. It codes for CASIWDRGVGEAFF.

The chain recombines TRBV14 with TRBJ1-1; maybe TRBD1 (5 bases). Trimming cost V 2 bases and J 5 bases, with 9 bases left between them. The CDR3 contains 13 residues. Germline values: CDR1 SGHDN, CDR2 FVKESK. The CDR3 region has the DNA TGTGCCAGCAGCCAATGGGAGGGGACTGAAGCTTTCTTT. Protein: CASSQWEGTEAFF.

CDR3 nucleotides: TGTGCCACCGTGGGGTTCTGGGATTCACCCCTCCACTTT. It translates to CATVGFWDSPLHF. This chain joins TRBV15 and TRBJ1-6; D gene ambiguous. There are 13 residues in the CDR3. Trimming left V 8 bases short and J 8 bases short, with 13 bases between. In germline, CDR1 is LNHNV, CDR2 YYDKDF (reference sequence).

This rearrangement joins TRBV18 to TRBJ1-3; D call uncertain. Trimming took off 2 bases at V and 0 bases at J, with 11 bases between the two ends. The length of the CDR3 is 16 residues. The germline CDR1 and CDR2 sequences are KGHSH and LQKENI. CDR3 amino acids: CASSPTPLSSGNTIYF. CDR3 DNA: TGTGCCAGCTCACCAACCCCGTTATCCTCTGGAAACACCATATATTTT.

This chain uses TRBV4-1 with TRBJ1-2; 11 bases agree with TRBD1. After removal of 6 bases from V and 10 bases from J, the junction contained 10 bases not matched to a gene. This CDR3 region has 14 residues. CDR1 and CDR2 (germline): MGHRA, YSYEKL. The CDR3 loop is CASRSGQGALLYTF. DNA for the CDR3: TGCGCCAGCAGGAGTGGACAGGGGGCTTTGCTCTACACCTTC.

V usage is TRBV9 and J usage is TRBJ2-1; perhaps TRBD1 as D (6 bases). V shed 0 bases and J shed 1 base, with 8 bases lying between them. Germline V gene lookup returns CDR1 SGDLS and CDR2 YYNGEE. CDR3 length: 15 amino acids. The CDR3 sequence is CASSVGGQSYNEQFF. CDR3 bases: TGTGCCAGCAGCGTAGGAGGACAGTCCTACAATGAGCAGTTCTTC.

To note about this clone: Germline is not matched at one junction end, which may reflect a read error. The chain employs TRBV5-1 and TRBJ2-1; D is undetermined. Per germline, CDR1 SGHRS and CDR2 YFSETQ. The CDR3 is 16 residues long. CDR3 nucleotides: TGCGCCAGCGGCTTGGGCGGTCCCAGCTCCTACAATGAGCAGTTCTTC. Protein: CASGLGGPSSYNEQFF.